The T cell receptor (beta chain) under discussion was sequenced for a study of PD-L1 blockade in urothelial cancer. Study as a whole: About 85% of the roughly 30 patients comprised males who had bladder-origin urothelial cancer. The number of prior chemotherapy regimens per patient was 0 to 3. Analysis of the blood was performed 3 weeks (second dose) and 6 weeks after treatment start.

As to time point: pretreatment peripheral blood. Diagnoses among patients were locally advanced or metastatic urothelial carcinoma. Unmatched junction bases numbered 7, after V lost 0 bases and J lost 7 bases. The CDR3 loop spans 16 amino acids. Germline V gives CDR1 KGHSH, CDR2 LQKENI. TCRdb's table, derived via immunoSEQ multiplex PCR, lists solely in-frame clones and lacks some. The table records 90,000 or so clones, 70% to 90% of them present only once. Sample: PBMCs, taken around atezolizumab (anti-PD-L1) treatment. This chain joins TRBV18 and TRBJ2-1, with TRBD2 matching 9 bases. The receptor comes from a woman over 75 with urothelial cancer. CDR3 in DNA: TGTGCCAGCTCACCACCGCTTAGCGGGAGAGGGAATGAGCAGTTCTTC. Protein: CASSPPLSGRGNEQFF.